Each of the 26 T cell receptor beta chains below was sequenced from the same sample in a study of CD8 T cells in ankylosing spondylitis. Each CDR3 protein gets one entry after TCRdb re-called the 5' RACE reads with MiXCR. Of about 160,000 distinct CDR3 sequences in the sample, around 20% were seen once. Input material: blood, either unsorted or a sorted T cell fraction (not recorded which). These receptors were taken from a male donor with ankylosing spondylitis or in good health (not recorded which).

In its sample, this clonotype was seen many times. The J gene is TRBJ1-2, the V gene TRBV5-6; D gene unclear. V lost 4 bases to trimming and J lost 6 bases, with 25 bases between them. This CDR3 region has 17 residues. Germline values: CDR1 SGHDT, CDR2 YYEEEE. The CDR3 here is CASSILDPGRAVDGYTF. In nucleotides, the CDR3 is TGTGCCAGCAGCATCCTAGATCCCGGGAGGGCGGTTGATGGCTACACCTTC.

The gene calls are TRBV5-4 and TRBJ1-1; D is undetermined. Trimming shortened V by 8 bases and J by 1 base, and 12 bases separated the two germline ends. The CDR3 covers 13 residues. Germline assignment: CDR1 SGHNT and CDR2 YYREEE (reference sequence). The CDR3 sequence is CASRTVGNTEAFF. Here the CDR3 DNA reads TGTGCCAGTAGAACCGTAGGGAACACTGAAGCTTTCTTT.

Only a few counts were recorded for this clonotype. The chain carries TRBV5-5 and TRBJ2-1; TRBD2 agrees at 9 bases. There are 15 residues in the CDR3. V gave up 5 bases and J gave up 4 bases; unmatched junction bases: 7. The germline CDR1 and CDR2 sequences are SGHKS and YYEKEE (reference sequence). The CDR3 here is CASRRSGSGYNEQFF. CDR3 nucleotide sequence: TGTGCCAGCAGACGTAGCGGGAGTGGTTACAATGAGCAGTTCTTC.

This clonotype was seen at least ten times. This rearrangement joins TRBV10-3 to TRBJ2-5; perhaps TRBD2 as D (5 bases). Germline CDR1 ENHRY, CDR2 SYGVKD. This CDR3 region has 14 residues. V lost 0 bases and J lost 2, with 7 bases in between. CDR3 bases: TGTGCCATCAGTGAGTCGCGGGTTCAAGAGACCCAGTACTTC. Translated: CAISESRVQETQYF.

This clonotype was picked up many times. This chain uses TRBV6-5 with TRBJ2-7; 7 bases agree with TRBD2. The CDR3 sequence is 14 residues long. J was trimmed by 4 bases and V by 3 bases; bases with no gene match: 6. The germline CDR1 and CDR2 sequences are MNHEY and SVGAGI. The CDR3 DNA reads TGTGCCAGCAGTTATAGGACTAGGGGTTACGAGCAGTACTTC. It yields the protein CASSYRTRGYEQYF.

Here the CDR3 reads CASSRLAGATDTQYF. The CDR3 DNA reads as TGTGCCAGCAGTCGACTAGCGGGAGCAACAGATACGCAGTATTTT. The rearrangement joins TRBV6-4 to TRBJ2-3, with 12 bases identical to TRBD2. V dropped 5 bases and J dropped 3; count of bases not matched to a gene: 3. Germline lookup yields CDR1 MRHNA and CDR2 SNTAGT. This CDR3 region has 15 residues.

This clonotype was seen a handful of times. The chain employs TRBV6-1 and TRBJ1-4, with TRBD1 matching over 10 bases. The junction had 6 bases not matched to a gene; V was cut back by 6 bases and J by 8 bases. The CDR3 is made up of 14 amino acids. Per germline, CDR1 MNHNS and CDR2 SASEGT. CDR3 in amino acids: CASSSGTGEEKLFF. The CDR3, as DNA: TGTGCCAGCAGCTCCGGGACAGGGGAAGAAAAACTGTTTTTT.

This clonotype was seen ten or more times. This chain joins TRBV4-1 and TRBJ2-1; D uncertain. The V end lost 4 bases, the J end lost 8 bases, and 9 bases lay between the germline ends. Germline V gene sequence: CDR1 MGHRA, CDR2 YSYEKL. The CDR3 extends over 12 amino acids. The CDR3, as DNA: TGCGCCAGCAGCCCATCCCTTCATGAGCAGTTCTTC. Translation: CASSPSLHEQFF.

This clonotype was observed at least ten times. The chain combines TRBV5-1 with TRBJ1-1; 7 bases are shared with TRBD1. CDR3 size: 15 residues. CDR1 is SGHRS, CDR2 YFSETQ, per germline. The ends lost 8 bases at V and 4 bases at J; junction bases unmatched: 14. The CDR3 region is CASGTPGRGSTEAFF. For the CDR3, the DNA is TGCGCCAGTGGTACCCCGGGCAGGGGGTCCACTGAAGCTTTCTTT.

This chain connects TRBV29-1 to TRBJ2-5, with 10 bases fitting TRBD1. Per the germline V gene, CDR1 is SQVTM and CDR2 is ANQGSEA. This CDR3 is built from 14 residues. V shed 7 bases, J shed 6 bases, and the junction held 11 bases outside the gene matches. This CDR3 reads CSANSRDRGQTQYF. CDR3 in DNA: TGCAGCGCAAACTCCCGGGACAGGGGACAGACCCAGTACTTC.

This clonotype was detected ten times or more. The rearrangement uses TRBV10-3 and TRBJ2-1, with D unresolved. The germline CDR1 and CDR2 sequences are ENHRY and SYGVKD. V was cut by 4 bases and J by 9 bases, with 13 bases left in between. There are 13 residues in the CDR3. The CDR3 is CAISGTERGEQFF. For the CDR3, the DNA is TGTGCCATCAGTGGGACGGAGAGAGGTGAGCAGTTCTTC.

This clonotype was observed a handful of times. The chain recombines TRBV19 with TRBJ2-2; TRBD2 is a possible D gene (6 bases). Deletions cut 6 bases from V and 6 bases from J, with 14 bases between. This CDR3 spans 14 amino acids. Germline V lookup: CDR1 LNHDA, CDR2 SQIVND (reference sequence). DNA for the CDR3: TGTGCCAGTAGAGGGACTGGGGTATCCGGGGAGCTGTTTTTT. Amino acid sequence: CASRGTGVSGELFF.

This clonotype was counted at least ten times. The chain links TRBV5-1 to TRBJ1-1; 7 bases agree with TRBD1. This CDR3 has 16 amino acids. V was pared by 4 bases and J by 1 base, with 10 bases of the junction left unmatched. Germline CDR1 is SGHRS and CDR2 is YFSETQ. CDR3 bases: TGCGCCAGCAGCCCGAGGGAGGACAGGTCGAACACTGAAGCTTTCTTT. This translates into CASSPREDRSNTEAFF.

CDR3 nucleotide sequence: TGTGCCAGCAGCTCGGCAGGAGGCAATCAGCCCCAGCATTTT. As protein: CASSSAGGNQPQHF. This chain uses TRBV11-2 with TRBJ1-5, with no clear D. CDR3 length equals 14 residues. Germline V gene lookup returns CDR1 SGHAT and CDR2 FQNNGV. Trimming stripped 4 bases from V and 2 bases from J, with 9 bases between.

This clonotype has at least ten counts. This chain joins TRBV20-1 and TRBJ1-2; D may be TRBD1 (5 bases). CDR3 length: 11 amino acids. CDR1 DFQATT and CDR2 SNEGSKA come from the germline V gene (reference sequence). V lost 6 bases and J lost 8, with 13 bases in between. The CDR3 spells CSAYQGEGYTF. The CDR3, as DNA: TGCAGTGCCTACCAGGGAGAAGGCTACACCTTC.

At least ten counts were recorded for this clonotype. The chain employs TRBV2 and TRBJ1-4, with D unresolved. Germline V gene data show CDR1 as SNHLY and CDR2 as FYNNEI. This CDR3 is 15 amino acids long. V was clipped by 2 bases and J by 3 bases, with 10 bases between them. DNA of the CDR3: TGTGCCAGCAGTGAACGTGGGCTGGCTAATGAAAAACTGTTTTTT. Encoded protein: CASSERGLANEKLFF. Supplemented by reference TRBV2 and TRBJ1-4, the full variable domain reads EPEVTQTPSHQVTQMGQEVILRCVPISNHLYFYWYRQILGQKVEFLVSFYNNEISEKSEIFDDQFSVERPDGSNFTLKIRSTKLEDSAMYFCASSERGLANEKLFFGSGTQLSVL.

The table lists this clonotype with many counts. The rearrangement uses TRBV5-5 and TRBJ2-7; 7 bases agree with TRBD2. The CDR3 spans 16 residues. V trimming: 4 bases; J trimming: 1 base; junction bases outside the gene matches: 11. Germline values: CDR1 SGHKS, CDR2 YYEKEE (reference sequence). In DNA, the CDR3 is TGTGCCAGCAGCCTTTTCCTTAGCGGGCCTTCCTACGAGCAGTACTTC. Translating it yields CASSLFLSGPSYEQYF.

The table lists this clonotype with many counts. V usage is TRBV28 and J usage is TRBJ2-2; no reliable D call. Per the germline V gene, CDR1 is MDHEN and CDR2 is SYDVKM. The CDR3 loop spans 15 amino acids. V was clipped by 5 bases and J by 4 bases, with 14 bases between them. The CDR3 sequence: CASSPAARITGELFF. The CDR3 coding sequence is TGTGCCAGCAGTCCCGCGGCCAGGATCACCGGGGAGCTGTTTTTT.

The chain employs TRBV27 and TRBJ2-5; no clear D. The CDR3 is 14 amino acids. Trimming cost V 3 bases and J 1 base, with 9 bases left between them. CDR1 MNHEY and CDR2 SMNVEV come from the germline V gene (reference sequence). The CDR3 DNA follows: TGTGCCAGCAGTTTGATGGATGGCCAAGAGACCCAGTACTTC. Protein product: CASSLMDGQETQYF.

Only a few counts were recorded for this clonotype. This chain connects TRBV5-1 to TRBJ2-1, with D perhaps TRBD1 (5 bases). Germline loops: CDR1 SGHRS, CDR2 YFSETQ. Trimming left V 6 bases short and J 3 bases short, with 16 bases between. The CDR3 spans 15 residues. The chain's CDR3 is CASTQMVGDYNEQFF. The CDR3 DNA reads TGCGCCAGCACCCAAATGGTAGGGGACTACAATGAGCAGTTCTTC.

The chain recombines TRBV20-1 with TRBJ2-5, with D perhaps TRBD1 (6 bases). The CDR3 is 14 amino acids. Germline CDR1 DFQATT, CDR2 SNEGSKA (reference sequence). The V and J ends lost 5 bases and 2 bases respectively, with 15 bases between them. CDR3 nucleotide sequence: TGCAGTGCTTTACCGCAGGGACATCAAGAGACCCAGTACTTC. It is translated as CSALPQGHQETQYF.

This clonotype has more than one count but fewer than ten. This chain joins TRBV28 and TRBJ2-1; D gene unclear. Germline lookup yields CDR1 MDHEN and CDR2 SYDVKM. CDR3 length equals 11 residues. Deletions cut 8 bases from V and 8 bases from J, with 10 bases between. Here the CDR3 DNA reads TGTGCCAGCCGAATCCCGGATGAGCAGTTCTTC. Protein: CASRIPDEQFF.

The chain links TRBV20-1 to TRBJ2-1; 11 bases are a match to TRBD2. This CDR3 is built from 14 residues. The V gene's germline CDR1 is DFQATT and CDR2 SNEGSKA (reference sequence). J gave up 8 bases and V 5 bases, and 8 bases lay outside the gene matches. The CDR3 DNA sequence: TGCAGTGCTGGTAGCGGGAGGGCTCTTTATGAGCAGTTCTTC. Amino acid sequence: CSAGSGRALYEQFF.

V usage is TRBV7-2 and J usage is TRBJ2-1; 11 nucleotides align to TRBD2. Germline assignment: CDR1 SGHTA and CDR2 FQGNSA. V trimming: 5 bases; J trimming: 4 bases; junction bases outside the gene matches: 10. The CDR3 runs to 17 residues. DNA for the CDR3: TGTGCCAGCAGCGGTACATACGGGACTAGCGGTTACAATGAGCAGTTCTTC. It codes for CASSGTYGTSGYNEQFF.

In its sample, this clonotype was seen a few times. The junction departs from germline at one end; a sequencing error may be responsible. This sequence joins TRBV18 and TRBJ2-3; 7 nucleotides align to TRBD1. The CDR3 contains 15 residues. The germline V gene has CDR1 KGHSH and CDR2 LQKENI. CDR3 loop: CASSISTGSTDTQYF. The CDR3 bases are TGTGCCAGCTCAATTTCGACAGGGAGCACGGATACGCAGTATTTT.

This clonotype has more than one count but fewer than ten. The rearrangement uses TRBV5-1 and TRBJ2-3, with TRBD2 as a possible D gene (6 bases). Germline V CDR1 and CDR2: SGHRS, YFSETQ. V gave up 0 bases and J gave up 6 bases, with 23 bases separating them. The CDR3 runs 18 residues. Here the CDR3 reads CASSLEGLGRRSTDTQYF. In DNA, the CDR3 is TGCGCCAGCAGCTTGGAGGGACTCGGGAGAAGGAGTACCGATACGCAGTATTTT.